This TCR beta chain was documented in a study of T cells in Graves' hyperthyroidism and ophthalmopathy. Study results and limitations: Ophthalmopathy prediction by the model preceded onset by a median roughly 6 months.

Template material for amplifying TCR beta CDR3 regions consisted of RNA transcripts. The HTBI primer set served for first-round RT-PCR of the TCR CDR3. MiXCR was run by TCRdb on the multiplex PCR reads, yielding one entry per CDR3 protein. This sample carries some 800,000 distinct CDR3 sequences, 38% of them seen once, and the ten largest clones take about 8.9%. Germline assignment: CDR1 LNHNV and CDR2 YYDKDF (reference sequence). V lost 3 bases and J 8 bases, leaving 16 bases between the germline ends. This CDR3 is 14 amino acids long. This clonotype was counted between two and nine times. Its antigen is as yet unknown.

The source of this sequence is a man younger than 35 with Graves' hyperthyroidism. This sequence joins TRBV15 and TRBJ1-2; D gene uncertain. The material sequenced was blood. CDR3 sequence: CATSSPATARGYTF. DNA for the CDR3: TGTGCCACCAGCAGTCCCGCCACGGCGCGAGGCTACACCTTC.